This T cell receptor (beta chain) was recorded in a study of beta chain features in type 1 diabetes. This clone was counted only a few times. What it binds is not known. CDR3 size: 17 residues. V lost 4 bases, J lost 5 bases, and 15 bases stayed unmatched. CDR1 is SQVTM, CDR2 ANQGSEA, per germline. The single heparinised draw taken from each donor contained roughly 100 mL of blood on average. CD45RO/CCR7/CD25/CD127/CD95/CD27 separated CD4+ naive, central memory, regulatory and stem cell-like memory cells by sorting. The whole isolated RNA underwent reverse transcription, so sequencing captured expressed TCRB transcripts. The table came from immunoSEQ multiplex PCR; TCRdb's copy has only in-frame clones and leaves some out. The table records about 260,000 clones, around 22% of them present only once. Broader study findings: Within each of all four CD4+ subsets, Type 1 diabetes patients had TCRB CDR3s that were moderately but significantly shorter. PCR might favor shorter templates, equally in patients and controls. Among patients, naive, central memory and Treg TCRB repertoires appeared more similar than among healthy donors.

Material for sequencing was naive CD4+ T cells from blood. V and J are TRBV29-1 and TRBJ2-1, with TRBD1 identical over 9 bases. This receptor was identified in a young woman with type 1 diabetes. The CDR3 reads CSVAVGLGTGFHNEQFF. The CDR3 nucleotides are TGCAGCGTTGCGGTTGGACTCGGGACAGGGTTTCACAATGAGCAGTTCTTC.